This record looks at one T cell receptor (beta chain) sequence and its context. Its antigen is unidentified. The sample originates from a study of T cell responses to AZD1222 COVID-19 vaccine. Some clones are missing from TCRdb's copy, which holds only in-frame ones; the method was immunoSEQ multiplex PCR. The sample contains 150,000 to 180,000 clones, about 88% of which appear only once. Trimming stripped 0 bases from V and 4 bases from J, with 7 bases between. This CDR3 has 13 residues. The germline V gene has CDR1 SGHKS and CDR2 YYEKEE (reference sequence). Study-wide results and limits: Baseline serostatus was positive in only six AZD1222 recipients.

The genes are TRBV5-5 and TRBJ1-2; D unclear. The sequenced sample was peripheral blood, obtained on day 0 of AZD1222 vaccination. The sequence derives from an adult in good health. The CDR3 coding sequence is TGTGCCAGCAGCTTGGGTCCAAGCTATGGCTACACCTTC. Residues: CASSLGPSYGYTF.